This T cell receptor beta chain stems from a study of T cell responses to AZD1222 COVID-19 vaccine. Produced via immunoSEQ multiplex PCR; TCRdb's table is partial and in-frame only. The profile shows roughly 77,000 clones, 85% to 95% of them singletons. This clone has a handful of counts. CDR1 is LNHNV and CDR2 is YYDKDF in the germline V gene (reference sequence). The V end lost 0 bases, the J end lost 6 bases, and 6 bases lay between the germline ends. The CDR3 has 13 amino acids. The receptor was derived from an adult in good health. Sample: peripheral blood, taken on day 0 of AZD1222 vaccination. The J gene is TRBJ1-5, the V gene TRBV15; unclear D gene. The CDR3 coding sequence is TGTGCCACCAGCAGAGATTTAGTTCAGCCCCAGCATTTT. It codes for CATSRDLVQPQHF.